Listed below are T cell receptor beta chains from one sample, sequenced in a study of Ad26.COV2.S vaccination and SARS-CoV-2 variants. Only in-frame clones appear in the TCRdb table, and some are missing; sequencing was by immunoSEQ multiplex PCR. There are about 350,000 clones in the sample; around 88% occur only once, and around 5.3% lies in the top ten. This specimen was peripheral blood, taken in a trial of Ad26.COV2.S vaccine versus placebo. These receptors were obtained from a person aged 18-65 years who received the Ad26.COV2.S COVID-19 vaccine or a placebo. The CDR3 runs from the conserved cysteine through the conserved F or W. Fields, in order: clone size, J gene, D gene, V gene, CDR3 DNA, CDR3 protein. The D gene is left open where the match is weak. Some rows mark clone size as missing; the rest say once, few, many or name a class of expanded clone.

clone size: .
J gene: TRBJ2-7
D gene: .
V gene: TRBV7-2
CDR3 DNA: TGTGCCAGCAGCAATAACAGGGCCGCCTACGAGCAGTACTTC
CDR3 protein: CASSNNRAAYEQYF

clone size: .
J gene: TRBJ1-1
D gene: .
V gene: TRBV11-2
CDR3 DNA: TGTGCCAGCAGCTTAGATATTCAGAACACTGAAGCTTTCTTT
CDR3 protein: CASSLDIQNTEAFF

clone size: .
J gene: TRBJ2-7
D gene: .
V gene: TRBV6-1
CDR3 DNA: TGTGCCAGCAGTGAACAGATGCACTCCTACGAGCAGTACTTC
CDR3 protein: CASSEQMHSYEQYF

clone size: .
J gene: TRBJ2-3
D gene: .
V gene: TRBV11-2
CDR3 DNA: TGTGCCAGCAGCTTAGACATCAGGGAACGGGTTCGGGGCACAGATACGCAGTATTTT
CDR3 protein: CASSLDIRERVRGTDTQYF

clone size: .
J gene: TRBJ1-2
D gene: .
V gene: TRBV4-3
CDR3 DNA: TGCGCCAGCAGCCAAGATAGGGGGAGATATGGCTACACCTTC
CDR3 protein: CASSQDRGRYGYTF

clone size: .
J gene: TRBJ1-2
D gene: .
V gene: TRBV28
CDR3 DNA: TGTGCCAGCAGGCCCCCCTTCGGGGATGGCTACACCTTC
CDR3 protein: CASRPPFGDGYTF

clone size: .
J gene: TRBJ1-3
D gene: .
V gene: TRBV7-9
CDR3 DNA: TGTGCCAGCAGCTTAAGTCCAGGGATATTCGGAAACACCATATATTTT
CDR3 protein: CASSLSPGIFGNTIYF

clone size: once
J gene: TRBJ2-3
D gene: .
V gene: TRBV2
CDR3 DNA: TGTGCCAGCAGTGAACCGGGCAAGGGGCAGTATTTT
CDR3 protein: CASSEPGKGQYF

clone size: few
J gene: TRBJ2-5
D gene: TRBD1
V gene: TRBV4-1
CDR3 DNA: TGCGCCAGCAGCCAATTTATTTGGGGGACAGCTAAAGAGACCCAGTACTTC
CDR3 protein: CASSQFIWGTAKETQYF

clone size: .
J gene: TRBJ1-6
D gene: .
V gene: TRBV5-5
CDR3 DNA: TGTGCCAGCAGCCCCCGAGGAGGGGCGGAAGCTTCACCCCTCCACTTT
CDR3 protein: CASSPRGGAEASPLHF

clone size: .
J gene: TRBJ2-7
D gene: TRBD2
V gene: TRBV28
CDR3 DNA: TGTGCCAGCAGTGGCCTTATACCGGGAATTCTAGCGGAGTTACCCTACGAGCAGTACTTC
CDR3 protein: CASSGLIPGILAELPYEQYF

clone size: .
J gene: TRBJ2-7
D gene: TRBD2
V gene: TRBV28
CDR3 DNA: TGTGCCAGCAGTTTCAGCGGACTAGCGGGAGACGAGCAGTACTTC
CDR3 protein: CASSFSGLAGDEQYF

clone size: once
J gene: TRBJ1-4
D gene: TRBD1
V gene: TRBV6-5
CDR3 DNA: TGTGCCAGCAGGCCGGGACAGCAAAATGAAAAACTGTTTTTT
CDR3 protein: CASRPGQQNEKLFF

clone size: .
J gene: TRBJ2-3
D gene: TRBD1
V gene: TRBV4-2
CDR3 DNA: TGTGCCAGCAGCCACGCCGCGTCAGGGGGAGCGGATACGCAGTATTTT
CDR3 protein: CASSHAASGGADTQYF

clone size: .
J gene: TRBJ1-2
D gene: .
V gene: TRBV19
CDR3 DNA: TGTGCCAGTAGTATACAGGGGACCCTTTTAAGCTACACCTTC
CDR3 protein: CASSIQGTLLSYTF

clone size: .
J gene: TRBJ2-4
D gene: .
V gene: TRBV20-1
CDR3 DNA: TGCAGTGCTAGTTCCGTCTCCCTAAACATTCAGTACTTC
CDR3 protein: CSASSVSLNIQYF

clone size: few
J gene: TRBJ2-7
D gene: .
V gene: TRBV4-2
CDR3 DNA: TGTGCCAGCAGCCTCAATCCAGGGGCAGACTCCTACGAGCAGTACTTC
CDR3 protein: CASSLNPGADSYEQYF

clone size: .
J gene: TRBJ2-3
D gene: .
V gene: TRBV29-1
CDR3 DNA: TGCAGCGTTGAAGTGACAGCCACAGATACGCAGTATTTT
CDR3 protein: CSVEVTATDTQYF

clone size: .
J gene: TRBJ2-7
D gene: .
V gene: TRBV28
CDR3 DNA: TGTGCCAGCAGTTTCTTGAGCCGGGACGGTTCCTACGAGCAGTACTTC
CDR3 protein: CASSFLSRDGSYEQYF

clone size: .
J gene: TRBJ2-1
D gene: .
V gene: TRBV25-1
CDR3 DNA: TGTGCCAGCAGTGAATTTGGAGGGGATGAGCAGTTCTTC
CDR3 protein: CASSEFGGDEQFF

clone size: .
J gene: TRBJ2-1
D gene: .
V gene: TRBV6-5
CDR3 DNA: TGTGCCAGCAGCTCCTTGGAGGAGCAGTTCTTC
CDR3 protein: CASSSLEEQFF

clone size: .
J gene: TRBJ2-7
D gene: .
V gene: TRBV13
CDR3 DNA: TGTGCCAGCAGTTCTATCAACCCGACAGGTCAATTCTCCTACGAGCAGTACTTC
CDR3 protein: CASSSINPTGQFSYEQYF

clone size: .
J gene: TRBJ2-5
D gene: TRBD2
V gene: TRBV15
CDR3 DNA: TGTGCCACCAAGAAACTAGCGGAACAAGAGACCCAGTACTTC
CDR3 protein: CATKKLAEQETQYF

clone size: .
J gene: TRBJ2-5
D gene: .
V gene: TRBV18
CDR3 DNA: TGTGCCAGCTCAGCCCTAAGGGGAGAGACCCAGTACTTC
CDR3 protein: CASSALRGETQYF

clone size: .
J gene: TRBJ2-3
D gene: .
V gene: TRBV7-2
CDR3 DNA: TGTGCCAGCAGCTTCACATTGTCAGGTTCCACAGATACGCAGTATTTT
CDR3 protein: CASSFTLSGSTDTQYF

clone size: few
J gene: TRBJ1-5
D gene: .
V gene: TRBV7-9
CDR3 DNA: TGTGCCAGCAGCTTATCAGGCCCAGGCAATCAGCCCCAGCATTTT
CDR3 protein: CASSLSGPGNQPQHF

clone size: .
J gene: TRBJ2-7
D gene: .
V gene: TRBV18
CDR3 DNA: TGTGCCAGCTCACCACAATCCTACGAGCAGTACTTC
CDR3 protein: CASSPQSYEQYF

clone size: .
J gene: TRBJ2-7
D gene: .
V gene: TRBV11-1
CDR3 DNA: TGTGCCAGCAGCTCACTTGCCGAGCAGTACTTC
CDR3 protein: CASSSLAEQYF

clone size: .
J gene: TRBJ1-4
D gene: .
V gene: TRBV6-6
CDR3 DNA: TGTGCCAGCAGTTATCTAGGAGGGGAAAAACTGTTTTTT
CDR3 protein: CASSYLGGEKLFF

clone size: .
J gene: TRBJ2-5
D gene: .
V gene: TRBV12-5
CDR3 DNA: TGTGCTAGTGGTTTGTACCACTCAGGGGAGACCCAGTACTTC
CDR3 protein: CASGLYHSGETQYF

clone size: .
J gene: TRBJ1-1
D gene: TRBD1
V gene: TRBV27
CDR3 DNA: TGTGCCAGCAGTTTAAGAGGGACAGGGTACACTGAAGCTTTCTTT
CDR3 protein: CASSLRGTGYTEAFF

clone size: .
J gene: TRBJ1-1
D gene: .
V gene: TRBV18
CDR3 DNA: TGTGCCAGCTCACCTCGGAGGGACGCCTTTGTAACTGAAGCTTTCTTT
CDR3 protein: CASSPRRDAFVTEAFF

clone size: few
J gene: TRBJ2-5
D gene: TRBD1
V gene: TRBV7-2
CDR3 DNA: TGTGCCAGCAGCTTATCTCCGACAGGGGGGAAGACCCAGTACTTC
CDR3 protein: CASSLSPTGGKTQYF

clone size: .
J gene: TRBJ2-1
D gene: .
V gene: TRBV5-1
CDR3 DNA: TGCGCCAGCAGCTTGGTGGGGGCCTACAATGAGCAGTTCTTC
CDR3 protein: CASSLVGAYNEQFF

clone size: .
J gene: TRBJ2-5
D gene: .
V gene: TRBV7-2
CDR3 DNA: TGTGCCAGCAGCTTAGGCACTAGTGGAGGGCAAGAGACCCAGTACTTC
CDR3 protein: CASSLGTSGGQETQYF

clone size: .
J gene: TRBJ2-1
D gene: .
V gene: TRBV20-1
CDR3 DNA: TGCAGTGCCCCGGTAGGCAATGAGCAGTTCTTC
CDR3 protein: CSAPVGNEQFF

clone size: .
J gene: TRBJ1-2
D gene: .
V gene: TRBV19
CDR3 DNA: TGTGCCAGTACCAAACAGCTTAACTATGGCTACACCTTC
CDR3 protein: CASTKQLNYGYTF

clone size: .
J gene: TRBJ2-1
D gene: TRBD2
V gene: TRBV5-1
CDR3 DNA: TGCGCCAGCAGGGGAGTAGCGGGGACCTACAATGAGCAGTTCTTC
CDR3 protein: CASRGVAGTYNEQFF

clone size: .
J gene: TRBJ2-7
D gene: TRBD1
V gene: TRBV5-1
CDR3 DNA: TGCGCCAGCAGCTTGGCCCCGGACAGGATCTACTACGAGCAGTACTTC
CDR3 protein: CASSLAPDRIYYEQYF

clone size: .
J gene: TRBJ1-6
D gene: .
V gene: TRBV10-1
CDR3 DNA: TGCGCCAGCACCTTCTTAGGAGGTTCACCCCTCCACTTT
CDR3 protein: CASTFLGGSPLHF

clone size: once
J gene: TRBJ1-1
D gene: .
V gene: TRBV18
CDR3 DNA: TGTGCCACCTCGTCAGGGGTTGAGGACACTGAAGCTTTCTTT
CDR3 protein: CATSSGVEDTEAFF

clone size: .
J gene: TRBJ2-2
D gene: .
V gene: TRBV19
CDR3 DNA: TGTGCCAGTAGTAGCAGGGTCGGGGAGCTGTTTTTT
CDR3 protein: CASSSRVGELFF

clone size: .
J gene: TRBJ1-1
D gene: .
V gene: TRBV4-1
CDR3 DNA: TGCGCCAGCAGCTCCGGGGGTGGGACTGAAGCTTTCTTT
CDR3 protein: CASSSGGGTEAFF

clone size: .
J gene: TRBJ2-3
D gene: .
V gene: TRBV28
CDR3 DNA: TGTGCCAGCAGTTTACAGGAGTCTAGCACAGATACGCAGTATTTT
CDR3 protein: CASSLQESSTDTQYF

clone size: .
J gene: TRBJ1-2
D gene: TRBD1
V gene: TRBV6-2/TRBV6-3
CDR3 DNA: TGTGCCAGCAGTTCAAACCCGGACAGGGTGCTCTATGGCTACACCTTC
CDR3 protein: CASSSNPDRVLYGYTF

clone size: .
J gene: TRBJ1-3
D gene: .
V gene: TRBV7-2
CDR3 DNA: TGTGCCAGCAGCCCGCACAGCTCTGGAAACACCATATATTTT
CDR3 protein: CASSPHSSGNTIYF

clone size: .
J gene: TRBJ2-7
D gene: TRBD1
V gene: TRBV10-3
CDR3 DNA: TGTGCCATTAGCCGGGACAGGGGTTTGGAGGAGCAGTACTTC
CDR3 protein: CAISRDRGLEEQYF

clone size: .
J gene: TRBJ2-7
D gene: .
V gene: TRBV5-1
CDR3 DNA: TGCGCCAGCAGCTTGGTAGAGAGGGAAGCCTACGAGCAGTACTTC
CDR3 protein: CASSLVEREAYEQYF